The next 2 T cell receptor beta chains were all read from a single sample in a study of shared clonotypes between healthy human individuals. Libraries were prepared by immunoSEQ multiplex PCR; TCRdb keeps only in-frame clonotypes and omits some of them. The sample includes 2 million to 2.5 million clones, around 95% of them seen just once. Material: naive CD4+ T cells sorted from blood. Regarding subset: CD45RA+ positively selected. The origin of the receptors is a man between 18 and 29 years old in good health.

The V call is TRBV6-1, the J call TRBJ1-1, with D perhaps TRBD1 (5 bases). The length of the CDR3 is 12 residues. Trimming pared 8 bases from V and 7 bases from J, leaving 14 bases between. Germline CDR1 is MNHNS and CDR2 is SASEGT. The CDR3 DNA reads TGTGCCAGCGGGGCAATCCTCCTTGAAGCTTTCTTT. Its protein product is CASGAILLEAFF.

This chain uses TRBV5-4 with TRBJ2-7; D might be TRBD1 (7 bases). CDR1 and CDR2 (germline): SGHNT, YYREEE (reference sequence). V was shortened by 2 bases and J by 2 bases, with 17 bases between the two germline ends. The CDR3 covers 16 residues. CDR3 DNA: TGTGCCAGCAGCTTAAGGGGGCGGGACAGTCCCTACGAGCAGTACTTC. This codes for CASSLRGRDSPYEQYF.